Shown below are 30 T cell receptor beta chains from a single sample sequenced in a study of CD8+ T cells in alopecia areata. Stated treatment: oral pan-JAK inhibitor, 5-10 mg twice daily. Extracted from the samples, RNA was reverse transcribed into cDNA to serve as the sequencing template. The repertoire was sequenced with immunoSEQ multiplex PCR; TCRdb's copy has only in-frame clones and lacks some. The sample lists about 140,000 clones, about 88% occurring once. Sample: CD8+ T cells sorted from blood, taken at week 4, from a patient treated with tofacitinib. These receptors came from a human donor with alopecia areata.

The J gene is TRBJ1-1, the V gene TRBV9; the D gene is possibly TRBD1 (5 bases). Germline CDR1 and CDR2: SGDLS and YYNGEE. The CDR3 sequence is 17 residues long. V lost 3 bases and J 4 bases, leaving 22 bases between the germline ends. CDR3 residues: CASSARYEGRGATEAFF. Here the CDR3 DNA reads TGTGCCAGCAGCGCCCGATACGAAGGGAGGGGAGCCACTGAAGCTTTCTTT.

The V gene is TRBV5-1, the J gene TRBJ2-1, with 12 bases aligning to TRBD2. Germline lookup yields CDR1 SGHRS and CDR2 YFSETQ. This CDR3 is built from 20 residues. Trimming at V came to 0 bases and at J to 5 bases, leaving 15 bases not matched to a gene. The CDR3 sequence is CASSLDSRLAGGPTDNEQFF. Written as DNA, the CDR3 is TGCGCCAGCAGCTTGGATAGTCGGCTAGCGGGGGGGCCCACAGACAATGAGCAGTTCTTC.

This chain uses TRBV5-4 with TRBJ2-5, with D perhaps matching TRBD2 (6 bases). The J call is in doubt because the DNA end fits TRBJ2-7 better. The CDR3 covers 15 residues. Germline-derived CDR1 and CDR2 are SGHNT and YYREEE (reference sequence). The CDR3 bases are TGTGCCAGCAGCTTGAGGGGAGGAGGGCCTTACGAGCAGTACTTC. Residues: CASSLRGGGPYEQYF.

The chain is built from TRBV2 and TRBJ2-3; 7 positions match TRBD2. The CDR3 spans 13 residues. V was pared by 5 bases and J by 11 bases, with 10 bases of the junction left unmatched. Germline values: CDR1 SNHLY, CDR2 FYNNEI. The CDR3 protein is CASSREGPGGQYF. For the CDR3, the DNA is TGTGCCAGCAGTAGAGAAGGTCCGGGGGGGCAGTATTTT.

The CDR3 here is CASSRGRGRQETQYF. The CDR3 region has the DNA TGTGCCAGCTCCAGAGGTAGGGGGCGACAAGAGACCCAGTACTTC. V usage is TRBV7-8 and J usage is TRBJ2-5; 7 positions match TRBD1. The J segment lost 2 bases and the V segment lost 8 bases, leaving 11 bases of the junction unmatched. This CDR3 contains 15 residues. Germline V lookup: CDR1 SGHVS, CDR2 FQNEAQ.

The chain is built from TRBV6-5 and TRBJ2-5; D remains ambiguous. CDR1 MNHEY and CDR2 SVGAGI come from the germline V gene. The CDR3 is 15 residues long. The V and J ends lost 3 bases and 5 bases respectively, with 16 bases between them. The DNA of the CDR3 is TGTGCCAGCAGTTATGACACGACCCCCGGGGAGACCCAGTACTTC. It encodes CASSYDTTPGETQYF.

The chain recombines TRBV30 with TRBJ2-3; D gene unclear. Germline CDR1 and CDR2: GTSNPN and SVGIG (reference sequence). The CDR3 spans 12 residues. Trimming stripped 2 bases from V and 3 bases from J, with 6 bases between. The CDR3 loop reads CAWSYQTDTQYF. In DNA form, the CDR3 reads TGTGCCTGGAGTTATCAAACAGATACGCAGTATTTT.

The rearrangement joins TRBV29-1 to TRBJ2-4, with D perhaps TRBD1 or TRBD2 (5 bases each). Germline CDR1 SQVTM, CDR2 ANQGSEA. The CDR3 consists of 12 residues. The V end was cut by 7 bases, the J end by 8 bases, with 15 bases between. The CDR3 here is CSARDGWDIQYF. Here the CDR3 DNA reads TGCAGCGCACGGGACGGCTGGGACATTCAGTACTTC.

The V gene is TRBV7-2, the J gene TRBJ2-3, with 13 bases that match TRBD2. The CDR3 totals 18 residues. Germline CDR1 reads SGHTA; CDR2 reads FQGNSA. V was pared by 5 bases and J by 0 bases, with 8 bases of the junction left unmatched. CDR3 in DNA: TGTGCCAGCAGCCCGGGACTAGCGGGGCCTTTTAGCACAGATACGCAGTATTTT. It translates to CASSPGLAGPFSTDTQYF. Full variable domain (remainder filled in from reference TRBV7-2 and TRBJ2-3): GAGVSQSPSNKVTEKGKDVELRCDPISGHTALYWYRQSLGQGLEFLIYFQGNSAPDKSGLPSDRFSAERTGGSVSTLTIQRTQQEDSAVYLCASSPGLAGPFSTDTQYFGPGTRLTVL.

CDR3 sequence: CASSPPTGEHTDTQYF. The DNA of the CDR3 is TGTGCCAGCTCACCACCGACGGGCGAACACACAGATACGCAGTATTTT. The rearrangement uses TRBV18 and TRBJ2-3; no reliable D call. V was trimmed by 0 bases and J by 2 bases, leaving 12 bases between them. Per the germline V gene, CDR1 is KGHSH and CDR2 is LQKENI. This CDR3 has 16 residues.

V gene TRBV29-1 combines with J gene TRBJ2-6; 8 nucleotides match TRBD1. Germline V gives CDR1 SQVTM, CDR2 ANQGSEA. The V and J ends lost 6 bases and 3 bases, in that order; junction bases with no gene match: 7. The CDR3 covers 15 residues. The CDR3 DNA reads as TGCAGCGTGTTGACAGGGGAGAGTGGGGCCAACGTCCTGACTTTC. Translated, it gives CSVLTGESGANVLTF. The complete variable domain, with remaining parts taken from reference TRBV29-1 and TRBJ2-6, reads SAVISQKPSRDICQRGTSLTIQCQVDSQVTMMFWYRQQPGQSLTLIATANQGSEATYESGFVIDKFPISRPNLTFSTLTVSNMSPEDSSIYLCSVLTGESGANVLTFGAGSRLTVL.

The CDR3 DNA reads as TGTGCCAGCAGCCGAGGACAGGGAGCCTACGAGCAGTACTTC. It specifies CASSRGQGAYEQYF. This sequence joins TRBV7-8 and TRBJ2-7, with TRBD1 matching 8 bases. Germline lookup yields CDR1 SGHVS and CDR2 FQNEAQ. V dropped 5 bases and J dropped 2; count of bases not matched to a gene: 5. CDR3 size: 14 residues.

The V and J genes are TRBV25-1 and TRBJ2-5, with TRBD1 identical over 7 bases. After removal of 4 bases from V and 2 bases from J, the junction contained 1 base not matched to a gene. CDR3 size: 13 residues. CDR1 and CDR2 (germline): MGHDK, SYGVNS. The CDR3 protein is CASSGTGQETQYF. The DNA of the CDR3 is TGTGCCAGCAGTGGGACAGGACAAGAGACCCAGTACTTC.

The chain employs TRBV16 and TRBJ2-7; D is uncertain. V shed 4 bases and J shed 0 bases, with 1 base lying between them. The CDR3 is 11 amino acids. Germline V gives CDR1 KGHSY, CDR2 FQNENV. The CDR3 region has the DNA TGTGCCAGCAGCCCCTCCTACGAGCAGTACTTC. Amino acids: CASSPSYEQYF.

The chain uses TRBV23-1 and TRBJ2-1, with 7 bases matching TRBD2. TRBV23-1 is an ORF for which the function is uncertain. With 0 bases clipped from V and 0 bases from J, the junction kept 2 bases outside the gene matches. This CDR3 is 16 amino acids long. The CDR3 loop reads CASSQSGGSSYNEQFF. The DNA of the CDR3 is TGCGCCAGCAGTCAATCCGGCGGGAGCTCCTACAATGAGCAGTTCTTC.

The V call is TRBV5-1, the J call TRBJ2-3; 8 bases align to TRBD1. The CDR3 is 21 residues long. CDR1 is SGHRS, CDR2 YFSETQ, per germline. J was trimmed by 0 bases and V by 2 bases; bases with no gene match: 20. CDR3 bases: TGCGCCAGCAGCTTATACGGAGAATTGGACAGGGCCCCAACTAGCACAGATACGCAGTATTTT. It specifies CASSLYGELDRAPTSTDTQYF.

This chain connects TRBV30 to TRBJ2-2; the match to TRBD2 covers 9 bases. V gave up 4 bases and J gave up 6 bases; unmatched junction bases: 6. CDR1 is GTSNPN, CDR2 SVGIG, per germline (reference sequence). The CDR3 has 14 amino acids. In DNA form, the CDR3 reads TGTGCCTGGACCCGCGGGGGGGACGCCGGGGAGCTGTTTTTT. This gives the protein CAWTRGGDAGELFF.

The V and J genes are TRBV6-5 and TRBJ1-5; 8 nucleotides agree with TRBD1. Germline CDR1 is MNHEY and CDR2 is SVGAGI. Trimming at V came to 4 bases and at J to 6 bases, leaving 5 bases not matched to a gene. The CDR3 is 14 amino acids. CDR3 region: CASSSGTGFQPQHF. In DNA form, the CDR3 reads TGTGCCAGCAGTTCCGGGACAGGTTTTCAGCCCCAGCATTTT.

This clone was detected once. The chain has TRBV27 and TRBJ2-7; 7 bases line up with TRBD2. The CDR3 runs 13 residues. The V gene's germline CDR1 is MNHEY and CDR2 SMNVEV (reference sequence). Trimming took 7 bases from V and 6 from J; bases not matched to a gene: 9. CDR3 bases: TGTGCCAGCACCAATAGGGAGGGTGGCGAGCAGTACTTC. Its translation: CASTNREGGEQYF.

The rearrangement joins TRBV25-1 to TRBJ2-4; D is possibly TRBD1 (6 bases). CDR1 MGHDK and CDR2 SYGVNS come from the germline V gene. V lost 3 bases and J 4 bases, leaving 10 bases between the germline ends. The CDR3 has 14 residues. This chain's CDR3 is CASSEGRGKNIQYF. DNA for the CDR3: TGTGCCAGCAGTGAGGGCAGGGGAAAAAACATTCAGTACTTC.

The rearrangement joins TRBV30 to TRBJ2-7; 9 bases fit TRBD1. Germline loops: CDR1 GTSNPN, CDR2 SVGIG (reference sequence). The trim removed 2 bases at V and 3 bases at J, leaving 11 bases unmatched. The CDR3 contains 16 residues. The CDR3 sequence: CAWSSLPGQGLYEQYF. The CDR3 DNA follows: TGTGCCTGGAGTTCCCTACCGGGACAGGGTCTCTACGAGCAGTACTTC.

V is TRBV7-9 and J is TRBJ2-2; D is uncertain. CDR1 and CDR2 from the germline V gene are SEHNR and FQNEAQ (reference sequence). CDR3 length: 16 residues. The V end was cut by 0 bases, the J end by 0 bases, with 8 bases between. CDR3 DNA: TGTGCCAGCAGCTTAGCGGGGTACACGAACACCGGGGAGCTGTTTTTT. Amino acids: CASSLAGYTNTGELFF.

This rearrangement joins TRBV6-5 to TRBJ2-3, with TRBD1 as a possible D gene (6 bases). In germline, CDR1 is MNHEY, CDR2 SVGAGI. V dropped 7 bases and J dropped 5 bases, with 10 bases sitting between them. This CDR3 is 12 amino acids long. The CDR3 bases are TGTGCCAGCACTGACAGGAGAGATACGCAGTATTTT. Encoded protein: CASTDRRDTQYF.

In this sample, this clone turned up once. The chain is built from TRBV5-4 and TRBJ1-1, with D maybe TRBD1 (5 bases). The V gene lost 0 bases and the J gene lost 2 bases, with 14 bases spanning the gap. Germline CDR1 is SGHNT and CDR2 is YYREEE (reference sequence). CDR3 length equals 16 residues. The CDR3 DNA reads TGTGCCAGCAGCTTGGACAAGACAGAGACCAACACTGAAGCTTTCTTT. This codes for CASSLDKTETNTEAFF.

Only one count was recorded for this clone. The rearrangement links TRBV6-1 to TRBJ2-7, with D maybe TRBD1 (6 bases). Germline V gives CDR1 MNHNS, CDR2 SASEGT. The CDR3 is 13 residues long. Trimming took off 6 bases at V and 2 bases at J, with 11 bases between the two ends. The CDR3 spells CASSWTDPYEQYF. CDR3 DNA: TGTGCCAGCAGCTGGACAGATCCCTACGAGCAGTACTTC.

The chain combines TRBV7-3 with TRBJ1-1; D is perhaps TRBD1 (6 bases). Germline V gives CDR1 SGHTA, CDR2 FQGTGA. CDR3 length: 16 residues. V lost 0 bases to trimming and J lost 0 bases, with 11 bases between them. The CDR3 protein is CASSLTRQDLNTEAFF. Written as DNA, the CDR3 is TGTGCCAGCAGCTTAACCCGACAGGATTTGAACACTGAAGCTTTCTTT.

DNA of the CDR3: TGTGCCAGCAGTGAATCCGCGGATACGAACACCGGGGAGCTGTTTTTT. As protein: CASSESADTNTGELFF. The gene calls are TRBV6-4 and TRBJ2-2; the D is unclear. Germline-derived CDR1 and CDR2 are MRHNA and SNTAGT. V was clipped by 3 bases and J by 0 bases, with 11 bases between them. This CDR3 is built from 16 residues.

This sequence joins TRBV5-4 and TRBJ1-1, with D maybe TRBD1 (6 bases). This CDR3 region has 13 residues. The ends were cut back, 1 base at V and 4 bases at J, with 8 bases in the middle. In germline, CDR1 is SGHNT, CDR2 YYREEE (reference sequence). The DNA for the CDR3 is TGTGCCAGCAGCTTGCGAGGGGGCACTGAAGCTTTCTTT. As protein: CASSLRGGTEAFF.

The genes are TRBV5-1 and TRBJ1-2, with 9 bases fitting TRBD1. Unmatched junction bases numbered 5, after V lost 3 bases and J lost 2 bases. Germline CDR1 SGHRS, CDR2 YFSETQ. The CDR3 spans 15 residues. The CDR3 loop is CASSWGQGENYGYTF. The CDR3 DNA reads as TGCGCCAGCAGCTGGGGACAGGGCGAAAACTATGGCTACACCTTC. Complete variable domain (other parts from reference TRBV5-1 and TRBJ1-2): KAGVTQTPRYLIKTRGQQVTLSCSPISGHRSVSWYQQTPGQGLQFLFEYFSETQRNKGNFPGRFSGRQFSNSRSEMNVSTLELGDSALYLCASSWGQGENYGYTFGSGTRLTVV.

This chain's CDR3 is CASGRAGTLETQYF. Here the CDR3 DNA reads TGTGCCAGCGGCAGGGCGGGGACGTTGGAGACCCAGTACTTC. V gene TRBV27 combines with J gene TRBJ2-5; TRBD2 is a possible D gene (6 bases). Trimming removed 8 bases from V and 5 bases from J, with 18 bases in between. The germline CDR1 and CDR2 sequences are MNHEY and SMNVEV (reference sequence). The CDR3 totals 14 residues.